One and the same sample provided the 25 T cell receptor beta chains below, sequenced in a study of T cell responses to AZD1222 COVID-19 vaccine. Some clones are missing from TCRdb's copy, which holds only in-frame ones; the method was immunoSEQ multiplex PCR. The sample records about 180,000 clones, 85% to 95% being singletons. Sequences were derived from peripheral blood, sampled 28 days after the second AZD1222 dose. These receptors were collected from an adult who received the AZD1222 COVID-19 vaccine.

V and J are TRBV5-4 and TRBJ2-7, with D uncertain. CDR1 and CDR2 from the germline V gene are SGHNT and YYREEE (reference sequence). The V end was cut by 4 bases, the J end by 3 bases, with 17 bases between. CDR3 length: 15 amino acids. The CDR3, as DNA: TGTGCCAGCAGCCATTCTGCCCCGTCCGTCTACGAGCAGTACTTC. This translates into CASSHSAPSVYEQYF. Using reference TRBV5-4 and TRBJ2-7 for the parts outside the CDR3, the full variable domain is ETGVTQSPTHLIKTRGQQVTLRCSSQSGHNTVSWYQQALGQGPQFIFQYYREEENGRGNFPPRFSGLQFPNYSSELNVNALELDDSALYLCASSHSAPSVYEQYFGPGTRLTVT.

This chain connects TRBV5-5 to TRBJ2-1; 9 bases are shared with TRBD2. J lost 10 bases, V lost 4 bases, and 12 bases had no gene match. Per the germline V gene, CDR1 is SGHKS and CDR2 is YYEKEE (reference sequence). This CDR3 has 15 amino acids. CDR3 protein: CASSLAGTSSFEQFF. The CDR3 region has the DNA TGTGCCAGCAGCCTCGCCGGGACTAGCTCGTTCGAGCAGTTCTTC.

The rearrangement uses TRBV5-1 and TRBJ1-5; no reliable D call. Germline lookup yields CDR1 SGHRS and CDR2 YFSETQ. The CDR3 loop spans 14 amino acids. Trimming removed 5 bases at V and 5 bases at J, with 14 bases between. CDR3 loop: CASRDSGIDQPQHF. The CDR3, as DNA: TGCGCCAGCAGAGATTCCGGGATCGATCAGCCCCAGCATTTT.

The chain employs TRBV4-3 and TRBJ2-1; D is possibly TRBD1 or TRBD2 (5 bases each). The CDR3 extends over 16 amino acids. Germline-derived CDR1 and CDR2 are LGHNA and YSLEER. V lost 0 bases and J lost 4, with 13 bases in between. CDR3 protein: CASSQDGSGRYNEQFF. CDR3 DNA: TGCGCCAGCAGCCAAGATGGTTCAGGGAGATACAATGAGCAGTTCTTC.

This clone was counted between two and nine times. V is TRBV5-1 and J is TRBJ1-5, with 8 bases that match TRBD1. The junction had 0 bases not matched to a gene; V was cut back by 0 bases and J by 4 bases. The CDR3 length is 14 residues. Germline V gives CDR1 SGHRS, CDR2 YFSETQ. The CDR3 is CASSLGTGNQPQHF. The CDR3 coding sequence is TGCGCCAGCAGCTTGGGGACAGGGAATCAGCCCCAGCATTTT. The full variable domain, with the rest looked up from reference TRBV5-1 and TRBJ1-5, is KAGVTQTPRYLIKTRGQQVTLSCSPISGHRSVSWYQQTPGQGLQFLFEYFSETQRNKGNFPGRFSGRQFSNSRSEMNVSTLELGDSALYLCASSLGTGNQPQHFGDGTRLSIL.

The chain recombines TRBV5-1 with TRBJ2-5; TRBD1 is a possible D gene (6 bases). This CDR3 has 14 residues. V was pared by 4 bases and J by 2 bases, with 12 bases between. CDR1 is SGHRS and CDR2 is YFSETQ in the germline V gene. CDR3 in amino acids: CASSTGRPQETQYF. Written as DNA, the CDR3 is TGCGCCAGCAGCACAGGGCGGCCACAAGAGACCCAGTACTTC.

This clone came up a few times. The chain carries TRBV10-3 and TRBJ2-1; 9 nucleotides match TRBD2. CDR3 length: 17 residues. Per the germline V gene, CDR1 is ENHRY and CDR2 is SYGVKD. V shed 2 bases and J 5 bases; nucleotides not matched to a gene: 10. The DNA of the CDR3 is TGTGCCATCAGTGAGAATCGGCGGGGGGGCCGGAACAATGAGCAGTTCTTC. It codes for CAISENRRGGRNNEQFF.

The rearrangement joins TRBV29-1 to TRBJ1-3; D gene ambiguous. The V gene's germline CDR1 is SQVTM and CDR2 ANQGSEA. The CDR3 runs 13 residues. Trimming removed 4 bases at V and 0 bases at J, with 7 bases between. The CDR3 sequence: CSVGGSSGNTIYF. The CDR3 coding sequence is TGCAGCGTTGGGGGAAGCTCTGGAAACACCATATATTTT.

This chain links TRBV7-3 with TRBJ2-3, with 14 bases fitting TRBD2. The CDR3 consists of 16 residues. V lost 3 bases to trimming and J lost 4 bases; unmatched junction nucleotides: 3. Looked up from germline, CDR1 is SGHTA and CDR2 is FQGTGA. This CDR3 is CASSLTSGGAADTQYF. The CDR3 coding sequence is TGTGCCAGCAGCTTGACTAGCGGGGGGGCAGCAGATACGCAGTATTTT.

V and J are TRBV29-1 and TRBJ2-7; D may match TRBD1 or TRBD2 (5 bases each). This CDR3 has 13 residues. Germline CDR1 reads SQVTM; CDR2 reads ANQGSEA. V was pared by 6 bases and J by 0 bases, with 12 bases between. DNA of the CDR3: TGCAGCGTCCCGGGGACGGTCTCCTACGAGCAGTACTTC. This sequence encodes CSVPGTVSYEQYF.

The rearrangement links TRBV9 to TRBJ2-6; 8 bases line up with TRBD2. Trimming cost V 1 base and J 5 bases; bases outside gene matches: 5. CDR1 is SGDLS and CDR2 is YYNGEE in the germline V gene. The CDR3 totals 16 residues. CDR3 protein: CASSVPGGRRANVLTF. CDR3 DNA sequence: TGTGCCAGCAGCGTACCGGGGGGGCGAAGGGCCAACGTCCTGACTTTC.

The CDR3 here is CASSSEGSGHYEQYF. CDR3 DNA sequence: TGCGCCAGCAGTTCAGAAGGGTCAGGGCACTACGAGCAGTACTTC. The chain joins TRBV10-1 to TRBJ2-7; a possible D gene is TRBD1 (5 bases). The V end lost 5 bases, the J end lost 3 bases, and 17 bases lay between the germline ends. From germline, CDR1 is WNHNN and CDR2 SYGVQD (reference sequence). The CDR3 length is 15 residues.

The chain carries TRBV13 and TRBJ1-2, with 7 bases fitting TRBD1. Germline values: CDR1 PRHDT, CDR2 FYEKMQ (reference sequence). The CDR3 loop spans 15 amino acids. J lost 4 bases, V lost 2 bases, and 7 bases had no gene match. CDR3 loop: CASSLSEGAVYGYTF. The CDR3 nucleotides read TGTGCCAGCAGCTTATCCGAGGGGGCGGTCTATGGCTACACCTTC.

The chain joins TRBV19 to TRBJ2-6; 11 bases agree with TRBD2. CDR1 is LNHDA and CDR2 is SQIVND in the germline V gene (reference sequence). Losses at the gene ends were 5 bases for V and 0 bases for J; bases not matched to a gene: 9. The CDR3 runs 19 residues. The DNA for the CDR3 is TGTGCCAGTAGTGCGAGACTAGCGGGACTTGTCTCTGGGGCCAACGTCCTGACTTTC. This gives the protein CASSARLAGLVSGANVLTF.

V gene TRBV9 combines with J gene TRBJ2-3; D is uncertain. V lost 0 bases to trimming and J lost 0 bases, with 17 bases between them. CDR3 length: 18 residues. Looked up from germline, CDR1 is SGDLS and CDR2 is YYNGEE. CDR3 loop: CASSVAFDDKGSTDTQYF. For the CDR3, the DNA is TGTGCCAGCAGCGTAGCTTTTGATGACAAGGGAAGCACAGATACGCAGTATTTT.

The chain is built from TRBV29-1 and TRBJ1-1; a weak D match, TRBD1 (5 bases). The germline CDR1 and CDR2 sequences are SQVTM and ANQGSEA. CDR3 length equals 16 residues. V was cut by 7 bases and J by 0 bases, with 21 bases left in between. The CDR3 bases are TGCAGCGGTTTGATACAGGAGAAGCTCATGAACACTGAAGCTTTCTTT. Translating it yields CSGLIQEKLMNTEAFF.

There are a few counts of this clone. The CDR3 DNA sequence: TGTGCCAGCAGCCAAGGACGGGTTAGCTCCTATAATTCACCCCTCCACTTT. Amino acid sequence: CASSQGRVSSYNSPLHF. V gene TRBV3-1 (or the pseudogene TRBV3-2) combines with J gene TRBJ1-6; D gene unclear. Germline loops: CDR1 LGHDT, CDR2 YNNKEL (reference sequence). Trimming stripped 1 base from V and 0 bases from J, with 10 bases between. The CDR3 totals 17 residues.

V and J are TRBV25-1 and TRBJ1-6, with TRBD1 matching 9 bases. V gave up 7 bases and J gave up 11 bases; unmatched junction bases: 9. Germline CDR1 is MGHDK and CDR2 is SYGVNS. This CDR3 has 14 amino acids. The CDR3 loop reads CASTAGQGNAPLHF. CDR3 coding DNA: TGTGCCAGCACCGCGGGACAGGGAAATGCACCCCTCCACTTT. Combining the CDR3 with reference TRBV25-1 and TRBJ1-6 gives the whole variable domain EADIYQTPRYLVIGTGKKITLECSQTMGHDKMYWYQQDPGMELHLIHYSYGVNSTEKGDLSSESTVSRIRTEHFPLTLESARPSHTSQYLCASTAGQGNAPLHFGNGTRLTVT.

This chain uses TRBV7-3 with TRBJ2-3; 11 bases match TRBD2. The CDR3 covers 16 residues. CDR1 and CDR2 (germline): SGHTA, FQGTGA. V was pared by 4 bases and J by 2 bases, with 5 bases of the junction left unmatched. In nucleotides, the CDR3 is TGTGCCAGCAGCTCCCAGACTAGCGGGGACACAGATACGCAGTATTTT. As protein: CASSSQTSGDTDTQYF.

The V call is TRBV18, the J call TRBJ2-6; no reliable D call. The germline V and J ends were trimmed by 2 bases and 0 bases, with 5 bases remaining between them. This CDR3 comprises 15 residues. Germline V lookup: CDR1 KGHSH, CDR2 LQKENI. The CDR3 nucleotides are TGTGCCAGCTCACCAGCTATCTCTGGGGCCAACGTCCTGACTTTC. Translation: CASSPAISGANVLTF.

The chain employs TRBV6-6 and TRBJ2-7; unclear D gene. The CDR3 has 12 residues. Germline values: CDR1 MNHNY, CDR2 SVGAGI (reference sequence). V was shortened by 6 bases and J by 3 bases, with 9 bases between the two germline ends. The CDR3 DNA reads TGTGCCAGCAGCCCTACAGACTACGAGCAGTACTTC. This sequence encodes CASSPTDYEQYF.

The chain recombines TRBV28 with TRBJ1-4; D call uncertain. Trimming shortened V by 7 bases and J by 5 bases, and 11 bases separated the two germline ends. Germline CDR1 is MDHEN and CDR2 is SYDVKM. The length of the CDR3 is 13 residues. CDR3 residues: CASMGPLNEKLFF. Written as DNA, the CDR3 is TGTGCCAGCATGGGCCCATTAAATGAAAAACTGTTTTTT.

V and J are TRBV4-1 and TRBJ1-5; TRBD1 matches at 11 bases. With V trimmed by 1 base and J by 1 base, 6 bases remained unmatched. The CDR3 contains 18 residues. Germline V lookup: CDR1 MGHRA, CDR2 YSYEKL. The CDR3 loop reads CASSQARTGGGSNQPQHF. CDR3 nucleotide sequence: TGCGCCAGCAGCCAAGCTCGGACAGGGGGCGGGAGCAATCAGCCCCAGCATTTT.

The gene calls are TRBV11-2 and TRBJ2-7, with 7 positions matching TRBD1. V dropped 5 bases and J dropped 3; count of bases not matched to a gene: 4. Germline CDR1 is SGHAT and CDR2 is FQNNGV. This CDR3 is built from 13 residues. CDR3 DNA sequence: TGTGCCAGCAGCCCGACAGGGTTCTACGAGCAGTACTTC. This sequence encodes CASSPTGFYEQYF.

This sequence joins TRBV7-6 and TRBJ2-7; D is perhaps TRBD2 (7 bases). This CDR3 comprises 16 residues. CDR1 is SGHVS, CDR2 FNYEAQ, per germline. Trimming removed 5 bases at V and 0 bases at J, with 17 bases between. The CDR3 region is CASSIKGAGHSYEQYF. The CDR3 DNA is TGTGCCAGCAGCATTAAGGGAGCGGGACACTCCTACGAGCAGTACTTC.